This T cell receptor (beta chain) was obtained from a study of blood T cell repertoires in COVID-19. Study-wide context: The study drew acute and convalescent COVID-19 samples from the United States, Italy and Spain. The analysed material was cDNA or gDNA that came from T cells, B-cell-depleted T cells, or PBMCs.

Patients in Seattle were enrolled during active infection, then followed longitudinally. Here immunoSEQ multiplex PCR was the method, and the copy in TCRdb shows in-frame clones only, minus some. This table has 250,000 to 300,000 clones, approximately 88% appearing once. This TCR was sampled from a woman in her 70s with COVID-19, enrolled during active disease. The sample taken for sequencing was peripheral blood.

In nucleotides, the CDR3 is TGTGCCATCAGTGAGGACACCGTTAACTATGGCTACACCTTC. Its translation: CAISEDTVNYGYTF. The rearrangement uses TRBV10-3 and TRBJ1-2; no definite D call. Between the trimmed V and J ends, which lost 2 bases and 1 base, there was a span of 8 bases. Germline CDR1 reads ENHRY; CDR2 reads SYGVKD. The length of the CDR3 is 14 residues.